This TCR beta chain was recovered during a study of lymphopenia after photon versus proton radiotherapy. Overall study results and limits: After the lymphocyte nadir, photon-treated repertoires showed oligoclonal expansion, especially of CD8+ Temra cells. Post-nadir TCR diversity decline inversely tracked overall survival among those who died. Under photons, naive T cells and diversity fell while effector/memory populations rose. Survival link was tested only in deceased patients; proton benefit remains a possibility.

About this clone: Its target is not known.

The CDR3 totals 14 residues. The germline gives CDR1 MDHEN, CDR2 SYDVKM. Trimming stripped 2 bases from V and 5 bases from J, with 12 bases between. Data came from immunoSEQ multiplex PCR; TCRdb stores just in-frame clones and leaves some out. The profile shows tens of thousands of clones, 65% to 85% of them singletons. The clonotype originates from a man aged 45-60 years with gastric cancer. The sequenced sample was peripheral blood, obtained from a patient treated with photon-based radiotherapy. The rearrangement links TRBV28 to TRBJ1-2; D unclear. Written as DNA, the CDR3 is TGTGCCAGCAGTTTAGCCATCCAGAGATATGGCTACACCTTC. Translated, it gives CASSLAIQRYGYTF.